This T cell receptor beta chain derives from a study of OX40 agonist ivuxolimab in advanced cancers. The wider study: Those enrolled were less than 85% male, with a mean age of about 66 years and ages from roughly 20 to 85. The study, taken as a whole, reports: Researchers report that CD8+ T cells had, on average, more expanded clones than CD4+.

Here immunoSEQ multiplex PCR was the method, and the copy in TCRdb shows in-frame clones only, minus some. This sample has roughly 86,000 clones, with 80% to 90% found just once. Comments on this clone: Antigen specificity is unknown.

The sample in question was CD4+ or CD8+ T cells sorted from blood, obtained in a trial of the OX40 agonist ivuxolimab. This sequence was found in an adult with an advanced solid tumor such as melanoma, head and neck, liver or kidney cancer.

The CDR3 coding sequence is TGTGCCAGCAGTCCGCCCCTACAGGGCTACGAGCAGTACTTC. Its translation is CASSPPLQGYEQYF. This chain connects TRBV2 to TRBJ2-7; possibly TRBD1 for D (6 bases). Trimming removed 5 bases from V and 3 bases from J, with 14 bases in between. The CDR3 extends over 14 amino acids. Germline V lookup: CDR1 SNHLY, CDR2 FYNNEI.